These 9 T cell receptor beta chains originate from one sample sequenced in a study of T-cell memory formation after mild COVID-19. TCRdb ran MiXCR on the 5' RACE reads and lists one entry per CDR3 protein. Here the sample spans about 400,000 distinct CDR3 sequences, 16% being singletons. The sequenced material came from PBMCs or a T cell subset sorted from them (not recorded which). Every receptor here comes from a man aged 18-30 years who had mild COVID-19 (a few samples of this study predate the infection). Cell type and time point are not known.

This chain uses TRBV7-3 with TRBJ2-1; possibly TRBD1 or TRBD2 for D (5 bases each). CDR1 and CDR2 from the germline V gene are SGHTA and FQGTGA. The CDR3 is 15 amino acids. V was shortened by 5 bases and J by 9 bases, with 20 bases between the two germline ends. CDR3 in amino acids: CASSPNSGRSIEQFF. The CDR3, as DNA: TGTGCCAGCAGCCCTAACTCGGGACGGTCCATTGAGCAGTTCTTC.

There are a few counts of this clonotype. The V gene is TRBV11-2, the J gene TRBJ2-1; D gene uncertain. The CDR3 is made up of 17 amino acids. The germline CDR1 and CDR2 sequences are SGHAT and FQNNGV. Trimming took off 1 base at V and 4 bases at J, with 17 bases between the two ends. CDR3 DNA sequence: TGTGCCAGCAGCTTAGGTTTCGGGTTACATTTATACAATGAGCAGTTCTTC. It translates to CASSLGFGLHLYNEQFF.

This chain uses TRBV10-3 with TRBJ1-5; 9 positions agree with TRBD1. The CDR3 has 13 amino acids. Germline V gives CDR1 ENHRY, CDR2 SYGVKD. The junction had 5 bases not matched to a gene; V was cut back by 11 bases and J by 3 bases. For the CDR3, the DNA is TGTGCCGTGGGGACAGGGAACAATCAGCCCCAGCATTTT. It is translated as CAVGTGNNQPQHF.

This rearrangement joins TRBV7-2 to TRBJ1-1, with 8 bases aligning to TRBD1. Trimming at V came to 5 bases and at J to 3 bases, leaving 8 bases not matched to a gene. The germline V gene has CDR1 SGHTA and CDR2 FQGNSA. This CDR3 has 15 residues. CDR3: CASSKNGQGYTEAFF. The DNA of the CDR3 is TGTGCCAGCAGCAAGAACGGACAGGGCTACACTGAAGCTTTCTTT.

The chain is built from TRBV4-1 and TRBJ2-1; D not certain. V lost 4 bases, J lost 6 bases, and 10 bases lay in between. CDR3 size: 13 residues. In germline, CDR1 is MGHRA, CDR2 YSYEKL. CDR3 in amino acids: CASSRGRTNEQFF. The DNA for the CDR3 is TGCGCCAGCAGCCGAGGCCGCACCAATGAGCAGTTCTTC.

The chain combines TRBV20-1 with TRBJ1-5; a possible D gene is TRBD1 (5 bases). Germline CDR1 DFQATT, CDR2 SNEGSKA (reference sequence). This CDR3 has 14 residues. V shed 6 bases and J shed 4 bases, with 16 bases lying between them. CDR3 nucleotide sequence: TGCAGTGCCCGGGACCGTTGGCCTAATCAGCCCCAGCATTTT. This gives the protein CSARDRWPNQPQHF.

This clonotype was counted only a few times. This chain connects TRBV12-3 or TRBV12-4 to TRBJ2-5; perhaps TRBD1 as D (5 bases). The CDR3 spans 13 residues. The V end lost 6 bases, the J end lost 7 bases, and 15 bases lay between the germline ends. The DNA for the CDR3 is TGTGCCAGCAGCCACAGGTCCCAGGGGACCCAGTACTTC. This encodes CASSHRSQGTQYF.

This sequence joins TRBV20-1 and TRBJ2-3; 9 bases map to TRBD2. Germline values: CDR1 DFQATT, CDR2 SNEGSKA (reference sequence). The CDR3 has 15 residues. CDR3 in amino acids: CSAPAAGGHADTQYF. CDR3 nucleotides: TGCAGCGCCCCGGCCGCGGGGGGGCACGCAGATACGCAGTATTTT.

The chain has TRBV2 and TRBJ1-2, with D uncertain. Deletions cut 7 bases from V and 7 bases from J, with 16 bases between. The CDR3 runs to 13 residues. Per the germline V gene, CDR1 is SNHLY and CDR2 is FYNNEI. This chain's CDR3 is CASMYAADGGYTF. In nucleotides, the CDR3 is TGTGCCAGCATGTACGCTGCCGACGGTGGCTACACCTTC.